The 23 T cell receptor beta chains reported below all come from one sample, sequenced in a study of cytomegalovirus exposure and HLA in healthy donors (TCRdb year 2017). Library prep was done by the immunoSEQ multiplex PCR assay. A mixture of 60 forward primers for TCR Vbeta segments and 13 reverse primers for TCR Jbeta segments was used in the multiplex PCR. The table comes from immuneACCESS by way of TCRdb, which keeps in-frame sequences with V and J called. Part of the clones is missing from these tables; in studies checked, under half for an unresolved V gene and the rest for unknown reasons. This sample gives approximately 180,000 clones in total; about 69% of them show up just once. The ten largest clones represent roughly 2.5% of the sample. The sequenced material came from PBMCs. Receptors were obtained from a human donor in good health.

The rearrangement links TRBV4-1 to TRBJ2-1; the D gene is possibly TRBD1 (5 bases). This CDR3 region has 15 residues. CDR1 is MGHRA, CDR2 YSYEKL, per germline. V was pared by 1 base and J by 3 bases, with 10 bases between. The CDR3 coding sequence is TGCGCCAGCAGCCAAGGTCAACAGGTCTACAATGAGCAGTTCTTC. This gives the protein CASSQGQQVYNEQFF.

V usage is TRBV9 and J usage is TRBJ2-7; D perhaps matches TRBD2 (5 bases). Trimming removed 0 bases at V and 2 bases at J, with 9 bases between. Germline V gene sequence: CDR1 SGDLS, CDR2 YYNGEE. This CDR3 contains 14 residues. CDR3 sequence (DNA): TGTGCCAGCAGCGTAGGTACGGGGACCTACGAGCAGTACTTC. Its translation is CASSVGTGTYEQYF.

This clone occurred a few times. This sequence joins TRBV5-1 and TRBJ2-5; 7 positions match TRBD2. This CDR3 has 16 residues. Germline V CDR1 and CDR2: SGHRS, YFSETQ. The trim removed 5 bases at V and 3 bases at J, leaving 13 bases unmatched. In nucleotides, the CDR3 is TGCGCCAGCAGTTCGCTCAGGTGGGGGGGGGAAGAGACCCAGTACTTC. It translates to CASSSLRWGGEETQYF. The entire variable domain, with the rest obtained from reference TRBV5-1 and TRBJ2-5, is as follows: KAGVTQTPRYLIKTRGQQVTLSCSPISGHRSVSWYQQTPGQGLQFLFEYFSETQRNKGNFPGRFSGRQFSNSRSEMNVSTLELGDSALYLCASSSLRWGGEETQYFGPGTRLLVL.

This chain joins TRBV21-1 and TRBJ1-6; TRBD1 was called by the table and not checked on the DNA. TRBV21-1 is described as a pseudogene. This CDR3 contains 15 residues. CDR3 DNA: TGTGCCAGCAGCAAACAGGGGGGCCGGGGGCCACCCCTCCACTTT. The encoded protein is CASSKQGGRGPPLHF.

This sequence joins TRBV5-1 and TRBJ2-3, with 8 bases that match TRBD2. Losses at the gene ends were 0 bases for V and 2 bases for J; bases not matched to a gene: 5. The CDR3 covers 16 residues. Germline V CDR1 and CDR2: SGHRS, YFSETQ. CDR3 sequence (DNA): TGCGCCAGCAGCTTGGACATTAGCGGGGCCACAGATACGCAGTATTTT. The encoded protein is CASSLDISGATDTQYF.

The sample holds a few counts of this clone. The V gene is TRBV10-2, the J gene TRBJ2-4, with D possibly being TRBD1 (6 bases). V lost 5 bases and J lost 6, with 17 bases in between. This CDR3 spans 15 amino acids. Germline lookup yields CDR1 WSHSY and CDR2 SAAADI. CDR3 DNA sequence: TGCGCCAGCAGTTTAGCCGGGACAAGCAGAAACATTCAGTACTTC. Translating gives CASSLAGTSRNIQYF.

The chain carries TRBV27 and TRBJ2-7; tentative D call: TRBD1 (6 bases). The V end was cut by 5 bases, the J end by 1 base, with 12 bases between. CDR3 length: 14 residues. Germline V lookup: CDR1 MNHEY, CDR2 SMNVEV (reference sequence). The CDR3 sequence: CASSPRTASYEQYF. The CDR3 nucleotides are TGTGCCAGCAGTCCCCGGACAGCATCCTACGAGCAGTACTTC.

The table lists this clone with a count of one. The rearrangement links TRBV11-2 to TRBJ2-7; 8 bases agree with TRBD1. The CDR3 covers 13 residues. V lost 4 bases, J lost 5 bases, and 4 bases stayed unmatched. CDR1 and CDR2 (germline): SGHAT, FQNNGV. CDR3 bases: TGTGCCAGCAGCTGGGACAGGTCTAACGAGCAGTACTTC. Translated, it gives CASSWDRSNEQYF. The full variable domain, completed using reference TRBV11-2 and TRBJ2-7, is EAGVAQSPRYKIIEKRQSVAFWCNPISGHATLYWYQQILGQGPKLLIQFQNNGVVDDSQLPKDRFSAERLKGVDSTLKIQPAKLEDSAVYLCASSWDRSNEQYFGPGTRLTVT.

About this clone itself: At the DNA level, this CDR3 is encoded by other sequences in the same sample as well. The chain couples TRBV6-5 to TRBJ2-5; D might be TRBD1 (5 bases). Judging by the DNA end, TRBJ2-7 fits better; the J call may be wrong. CDR3 size: 12 residues. CDR1 is MNHEY, CDR2 SVGAGI, per germline. DNA for the CDR3: TGTGCCAGCAGTTCCCAGGGCTACGAGCAGTACTTC. It is translated as CASSSQGYEQYF.

The CDR3 is CASSLSRDRGAYEQYF. In DNA, the CDR3 is TGTGCCAGCAGCTTGTCCCGGGACAGGGGTGCCTACGAGCAGTACTTC. The genes are TRBV5-4 and TRBJ2-7, with 10 bases that match TRBD1. The CDR3 length is 16 residues. CDR1 is SGHNT and CDR2 is YYREEE in the germline V gene (reference sequence). J was trimmed by 2 bases and V by 1 base; bases with no gene match: 6.

This chain uses TRBV29-1 with TRBJ2-7, with a tentative D call TRBD2 (5 bases). CDR3 length: 12 residues. Trimming shortened V by 5 bases and J by 2 bases, and 10 bases separated the two germline ends. Germline assignment: CDR1 SQVTM and CDR2 ANQGSEA. Here the CDR3 DNA reads TGCAGCGTTCTAGGACTGACCTACGAGCAGTACTTC. Residues: CSVLGLTYEQYF.

The chain couples TRBV5-1 to TRBJ2-2; 8 bases map to TRBD2. The CDR3 length is 18 residues. Germline lookup yields CDR1 SGHRS and CDR2 YFSETQ. V dropped 1 base and J dropped 0; count of bases not matched to a gene: 8. CDR3 coding DNA: TGCGCCAGCAGCTTGTCTAGGCGGGGGGTCACGAACACCGGGGAGCTGTTTTTT. It is translated as CASSLSRRGVTNTGELFF.

On this clone: This sample also contains other DNA sequences that code for the same CDR3. The chain joins TRBV19 to TRBJ1-2; 8 bases match TRBD1. The CDR3 has 14 residues. With V trimmed by 3 bases and J by 5 bases, 5 bases remained unmatched. Germline CDR1 reads LNHDA; CDR2 reads SQIVND (reference sequence). The CDR3, as DNA: TGTGCCAGTAGTATTCAGGGGGCGAATTATGGCTACACCTTC. Its protein is CASSIQGANYGYTF. Full variable domain (missing parts from reference TRBV19 and TRBJ1-2): DGGITQSPKYLFRKEGQNVTLSCEQNLNHDAMYWYRQDPGQGLRLIYYSQIVNDFQKGDIAEGYSVSREKKESFPLTVTSAQKNPTAFYLCASSIQGANYGYTFGSGTRLTVV.

V is TRBV6-5 and J is TRBJ1-1, with D maybe TRBD1 (6 bases). This CDR3 contains 14 residues. With 2 bases removed from V and 2 bases from J, the gap between germline ends came to 9 bases. CDR1 and CDR2 from the germline V gene are MNHEY and SVGAGI. CDR3 protein: CASSYDRLNTEAFF. DNA for the CDR3: TGTGCCAGCAGTTACGACAGGCTAAACACTGAAGCTTTCTTT.

This chain joins TRBV5-1 and TRBJ2-5; 9 nucleotides line up with TRBD2. Germline CDR1 SGHRS, CDR2 YFSETQ. V shed 0 bases and J 1 base; nucleotides not matched to a gene: 4. CDR3 length: 16 residues. Here the CDR3 DNA reads TGCGCCAGCAGCTTGGGGCTAGCGGGGTTCCAAGAGACCCAGTACTTC. This gives the protein CASSLGLAGFQETQYF. Full variable domain (outside the CDR3, taken from reference TRBV5-1 and TRBJ2-5): KAGVTQTPRYLIKTRGQQVTLSCSPISGHRSVSWYQQTPGQGLQFLFEYFSETQRNKGNFPGRFSGRQFSNSRSEMNVSTLELGDSALYLCASSLGLAGFQETQYFGPGTRLLVL.

The rearrangement uses TRBV5-5 and TRBJ2-7; 9 bases are a match to TRBD1. V shed 7 bases and J 0 bases; nucleotides not matched to a gene: 5. This CDR3 has 14 amino acids. The germline gives CDR1 SGHKS, CDR2 YYEKEE (reference sequence). CDR3 coding DNA: TGTGCCAGCGGTCGGACAGGGGACTCCTACGAGCAGTACTTC. Protein sequence: CASGRTGDSYEQYF.

The rearrangement joins TRBV19 to TRBJ2-1, with TRBD1 matching over 10 bases. V trimming: 3 bases; J trimming: 7 bases; junction bases outside the gene matches: 3. The CDR3 has 14 amino acids. Germline CDR1 reads LNHDA; CDR2 reads SQIVND (reference sequence). CDR3 sequence: CASSIRDRGNEQFF. As DNA, the CDR3 is TGTGCCAGTAGTATCCGGGACAGGGGTAATGAGCAGTTCTTC.

The rearrangement links TRBV29-1 to TRBJ1-5, with TRBD1 identical over 7 bases. Germline V gives CDR1 SQVTM, CDR2 ANQGSEA. The CDR3 covers 14 residues. J gave up 6 bases and V 6 bases, and 11 bases lay outside the gene matches. CDR3 DNA sequence: TGCAGCGTACGTACCGGACAGGCAGCTCAGCCCCAGCATTTT. Translated: CSVRTGQAAQPQHF.

The chain uses TRBV5-1 and TRBJ1-5; no reliable D call. CDR3 length: 14 residues. Trimming shortened V by 0 bases and J by 0 bases, and 4 bases separated the two germline ends. Per the germline V gene, CDR1 is SGHRS and CDR2 is YFSETQ. CDR3 protein: CASSLDFSNQPQHF. For the CDR3, the DNA is TGCGCCAGCAGCTTGGACTTTAGCAATCAGCCCCAGCATTTT.

This clone was recorded only once. This chain links TRBV4-1 with TRBJ2-5; D possibly corresponds to TRBD2 (7 bases). Trimming left V 3 bases short and J 3 bases short, with 17 bases between. Germline V lookup: CDR1 MGHRA, CDR2 YSYEKL. This CDR3 spans 16 amino acids. This CDR3 is CASSQGGRLPEETQYF. Here the CDR3 DNA reads TGCGCCAGCAGCCAGGGGGGGCGGCTACCTGAAGAGACCCAGTACTTC.

Remarks on this clone: The junction shows a germline mismatch at one end, possibly a read error. Other DNA sequences of this sample code for an identical CDR3. The rearrangement links TRBV6-6 to TRBJ1-2; no clear D. The CDR3 runs 12 residues. Germline values: CDR1 MNHNY, CDR2 SVGAGI (reference sequence). In nucleotides, the CDR3 is TGCGCCAGCAGCAACGGTGGCGGAGGCTACACCTTC. Amino acids: CASSNGGGGYTF.

This clone showed up just a few times. Sequence at one end of the junction differs from germline and may be a read error. The gene calls are TRBV7-7 and TRBJ1-1, with D possibly TRBD1 on 6 matching bases. Germline values: CDR1 SSHAT, CDR2 FNYEAQ (reference sequence). The CDR3 sequence is 16 residues long. Here the CDR3 reads CASSPYPAGVNTEAFF. CDR3 DNA sequence: TGTGCTAGCAGCCCCTACCCCGCAGGGGTTAACACTGAAGCTTTCTTT.

This clone appeared a single time. The gene calls are TRBV29-1 and TRBJ2-5; D may be TRBD1 (5 bases). TRBJ2-7 explains the end of the DNA better; the J call may be wrong. This CDR3 region has 14 residues. In germline, CDR1 is SQVTM, CDR2 ANQGSEA. This CDR3 is CSVEGIDSSYEQYF. Written as DNA, the CDR3 is TGCAGCGTTGAAGGGATTGACAGCTCCTACGAGCAGTACTTC.